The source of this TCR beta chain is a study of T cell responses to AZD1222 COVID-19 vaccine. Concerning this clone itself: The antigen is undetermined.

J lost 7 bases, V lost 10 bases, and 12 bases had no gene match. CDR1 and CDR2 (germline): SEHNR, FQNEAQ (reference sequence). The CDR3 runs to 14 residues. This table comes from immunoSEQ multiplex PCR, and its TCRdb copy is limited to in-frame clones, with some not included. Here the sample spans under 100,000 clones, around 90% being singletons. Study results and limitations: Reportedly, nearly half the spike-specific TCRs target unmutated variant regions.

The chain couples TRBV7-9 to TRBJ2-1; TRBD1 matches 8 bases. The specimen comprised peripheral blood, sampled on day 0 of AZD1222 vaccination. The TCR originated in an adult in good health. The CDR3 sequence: CATTRQGFLNEQFF. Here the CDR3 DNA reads TGTGCCACCACCAGACAGGGGTTTCTGAATGAGCAGTTCTTC.